The 29 T cell receptor beta chains below all came from one sample that was sequenced in a study of blood T cell repertoires in COVID-19. This table comes from immunoSEQ multiplex PCR, and its TCRdb copy is limited to in-frame clones, with some not included. Of about 210,000 clones listed, roughly 78% are singletons. The sample consisted of peripheral blood. Receptors were obtained from a woman in her forties with acute or convalescent COVID-19.

The gene calls are TRBV18 and TRBJ1-5, with 9 bases aligning to TRBD1. This CDR3 region has 15 residues. Germline loops: CDR1 KGHSH, CDR2 LQKENI. J gave up 7 bases and V 4 bases, and 8 bases lay outside the gene matches. The CDR3 sequence: CASSQSGTGSQPQHF. DNA of the CDR3: TGTGCCAGCTCACAAAGCGGGACAGGGTCCCAGCCCCAGCATTTT.

This clone was seen a handful of times. The V and J genes are TRBV5-6 and TRBJ1-4; 7 bases fit TRBD1. Germline V CDR1 and CDR2: SGHDT, YYEEEE. The V segment lost 5 bases and the J segment 5 bases; nucleotides outside the gene matches: 6. The CDR3 is 14 amino acids. CDR3 sequence reads: CASRWTGVNEKLFF. As DNA, the CDR3 is TGTGCCAGCAGGTGGACAGGAGTGAATGAAAAACTGTTTTTT.

V usage is TRBV3-1 (or the pseudogene TRBV3-2) and J usage is TRBJ2-1; unclear D gene. Germline V gene sequence: CDR1 LGHDT, CDR2 YNNKEL (reference sequence). Trimming stripped 0 bases from V and 7 bases from J, with 7 bases between. The CDR3 sequence is 13 residues long. The CDR3 bases are TGTGCCAGCAGCCAAGATTGGCTGAATGAGCAGTTCTTC. Residues: CASSQDWLNEQFF.

The rearrangement joins TRBV7-2 to TRBJ1-2; maybe TRBD1 (5 bases). CDR1 is SGHTA and CDR2 is FQGNSA in the germline V gene. V was cut by 8 bases and J by 4 bases, with 17 bases left in between. The length of the CDR3 is 14 residues. The chain's CDR3 is CASGGNEGGYGYTF. As DNA, the CDR3 is TGTGCCAGCGGGGGGAATGAAGGAGGCTATGGCTACACCTTC. The variable domain in full, with the rest retrieved from reference TRBV7-2 and TRBJ1-2, is GAGVSQSPSNKVTEKGKDVELRCDPISGHTALYWYRQSLGQGLEFLIYFQGNSAPDKSGLPSDRFSAERTGGSVSTLTIQRTQQEDSAVYLCASGGNEGGYGYTFGSGTRLTVV.

The gene calls are TRBV14 and TRBJ2-1; TRBD2 might be the D (6 bases). The CDR3 runs 16 residues. V lost 4 bases, J lost 0 bases, and 13 bases lay in between. Germline CDR1 SGHDN, CDR2 FVKESK. CDR3 in amino acids: CASSLFLATSYNEQFF. The CDR3 DNA is TGTGCCAGCAGCCTCTTTCTAGCGACCTCCTACAATGAGCAGTTCTTC.

The chain links TRBV10-1 to TRBJ1-2, with 8 bases aligning to TRBD1. V shed 0 bases and J 8 bases; nucleotides not matched to a gene: 2. Germline CDR1 is WNHNN and CDR2 is SYGVQD (reference sequence). The CDR3 contains 13 residues. DNA for the CDR3: TGCGCCAGCAGTGAGTCCAGGGGGCAAGGCTACACCTTC. Its translation is CASSESRGQGYTF.

This clone appeared a single time. The rearrangement joins TRBV11-2 to TRBJ2-7; D gene uncertain. Trimming left V 1 base short and J 3 bases short, with 10 bases between. From germline, CDR1 is SGHAT and CDR2 FQNNGV. This CDR3 comprises 14 residues. CDR3 in DNA: TGTGCCAGCAGCTTAGTTAGAACCCTCTACGAGCAGTACTTC. Protein: CASSLVRTLYEQYF.

The chain is built from TRBV2 and TRBJ1-5, with no clear D. The V end lost 0 bases, the J end lost 1 base, and 13 bases lay between the germline ends. Germline-derived CDR1 and CDR2 are SNHLY and FYNNEI. This CDR3 has 17 residues. The CDR3 nucleotides read TGTGCCAGCAGTGAAGCGCGCGAAGGGAGGAGCAATCAGCCCCAGCATTTT. This translates into CASSEAREGRSNQPQHF.

This sequence joins TRBV19 and TRBJ1-2; 11 bases agree with TRBD1. Per the germline V gene, CDR1 is LNHDA and CDR2 is SQIVND (reference sequence). The CDR3 loop spans 14 amino acids. Trimming took 8 bases from V and 4 from J; bases not matched to a gene: 6. In nucleotides, the CDR3 is TGTGCCAGTCTGGACAGGGGGCGAGGCTATGGCTACACCTTC. Its protein is CASLDRGRGYGYTF.

V usage is TRBV6-6 and J usage is TRBJ1-2; 7 positions agree with TRBD1. CDR1 and CDR2 (germline): MNHNY, SVGAGI (reference sequence). This CDR3 spans 14 amino acids. J gave up 5 bases and V 6 bases, and 9 bases lay outside the gene matches. CDR3 sequence reads: CASSRLRDSYGYTF. The CDR3 DNA follows: TGTGCCAGCAGCCGCCTGAGGGACAGTTATGGCTACACCTTC.

V is TRBV29-1 and J is TRBJ2-1; 7 bases map to TRBD1. V was clipped by 6 bases and J by 0 bases; unmatched bases: 11. The CDR3 consists of 16 residues. Per the germline V gene, CDR1 is SQVTM and CDR2 is ANQGSEA. The chain's CDR3 is CSVLHRGTDSYNEQFF. DNA of the CDR3: TGCAGCGTACTTCACAGGGGAACCGACTCCTACAATGAGCAGTTCTTC.

This chain links TRBV19 with TRBJ2-1, with 8 bases matching TRBD2. The CDR3 is 15 residues long. Germline CDR1 LNHDA, CDR2 SQIVND (reference sequence). The trim removed 5 bases at V and 3 bases at J, leaving 6 bases unmatched. The CDR3: CASSVSGTNYNEQFF. The CDR3 coding sequence is TGTGCCAGTAGTGTTAGCGGGACCAACTACAATGAGCAGTTCTTC.

The rearrangement joins TRBV12-3 or TRBV12-4 to TRBJ2-1; TRBD1 is a possible D gene (5 bases). The CDR3 is 12 residues long. Trimming stripped 7 bases from V and 10 bases from J, with 14 bases between. The CDR3 DNA reads TGTGCCAGCAAAGCAGGGTCCTGGGAGCAGTTCTTC. This sequence encodes CASKAGSWEQFF.

This clone has only a few counts. CDR3 in amino acids: CSVEDIEGGPNNEQFF. DNA of the CDR3: TGCAGCGTTGAAGATATTGAAGGGGGCCCTAACAATGAGCAGTTCTTC. The V call is TRBV29-1, the J call TRBJ2-1; 7 bases fit TRBD1. This CDR3 region has 16 residues. Germline loops: CDR1 SQVTM, CDR2 ANQGSEA. V trimming: 0 bases; J trimming: 5 bases; junction bases outside the gene matches: 10.

The chain recombines TRBV6-4 with TRBJ2-1; 11 bases map to TRBD2. Germline V gene lookup returns CDR1 MRHNA and CDR2 SNTAGT. The V gene end was trimmed by 3 bases and the J gene end by 13 bases; junction bases not matched to a gene: 14. The CDR3 length is 16 residues. The CDR3 region has the DNA TGTGCCAGCAGTGAGATCGGGCTAGCGGGGGGCGGAGAACAGTTCTTC. As protein: CASSEIGLAGGGEQFF.

The genes are TRBV7-6 and TRBJ2-7, with 7 bases lining up with TRBD2. CDR3 length: 15 residues. V lost 1 base, J lost 4 bases, and 7 bases stayed unmatched. CDR1 and CDR2 from the germline V gene are SGHVS and FNYEAQ. CDR3 residues: CASSLGTSEIYEQYF. The DNA for the CDR3 is TGTGCCAGCAGCTTAGGTACTAGCGAGATTTACGAGCAGTACTTC.

J is TRBJ1-4 and V is TRBV19; no clear D. The CDR3 is made up of 14 amino acids. Trimming stripped 2 bases from V and 5 bases from J, with 9 bases between. Germline lookup yields CDR1 LNHDA and CDR2 SQIVND (reference sequence). CDR3 protein: CASSINARNEKLFF. Here the CDR3 DNA reads TGTGCCAGTAGTATAAATGCCAGGAATGAAAAACTGTTTTTT.

This clone was counted a single time. The rearrangement links TRBV27 to TRBJ2-4, with 8 nucleotides matching TRBD1. Germline V gives CDR1 MNHEY, CDR2 SMNVEV (reference sequence). The CDR3 has 15 amino acids. The trim removed 6 bases at V and 0 bases at J, leaving 4 bases unmatched. The CDR3 DNA sequence: TGTGCCAGCAGCCCGACAGGGGTAGCCAAAAACATTCAGTACTTC. Protein product: CASSPTGVAKNIQYF.

The V gene is TRBV18, the J gene TRBJ2-7; TRBD2 agrees at 9 bases. This CDR3 contains 15 residues. Germline-derived CDR1 and CDR2 are KGHSH and LQKENI. Trimming took 0 bases from V and 6 from J; bases not matched to a gene: 6. The CDR3 protein is CASSPPYSGRSEQYF. The CDR3 DNA reads TGTGCCAGCTCACCACCGTATAGCGGGAGATCCGAGCAGTACTTC. The full variable domain, rest sourced from reference TRBV18 and TRBJ2-7, is NAGVMQNPRHLVRRRGQEARLRCSPMKGHSHVYWYRQLPEEGLKFMVYLQKENIIDESGMPKERFSAEFPKEGPSILRIQQVVRGDSAAYFCASSPPYSGRSEQYFGPGTRLTVT.

The chain combines TRBV20-1 with TRBJ1-2; TRBD1 matches 10 bases. CDR3 size: 17 residues. Trimming cost V 3 bases and J 2 bases; bases outside gene matches: 12. Germline lookup yields CDR1 DFQATT and CDR2 SNEGSKA (reference sequence). The CDR3 region is CSASDSKRGQGNYGYTF. The CDR3 DNA reads as TGCAGTGCTAGTGACTCCAAGAGGGGACAGGGGAACTATGGCTACACCTTC.

The V and J genes are TRBV3-1 (or the pseudogene TRBV3-2) and TRBJ1-2, with D unresolved. There are 14 residues in the CDR3. V dropped 5 bases and J dropped 2 bases, with 12 bases sitting between them. The germline V gene encodes CDR1 LGHDT and CDR2 YNNKEL (reference sequence). CDR3 loop: CASSSLWRNYGYTF. The DNA for the CDR3 is TGTGCCAGCAGCTCCCTTTGGAGGAACTATGGCTACACCTTC.

This clone was seen a handful of times. J is TRBJ2-1 and V is TRBV3-1 (or the pseudogene TRBV3-2), with D tentatively TRBD2 (5 bases). The CDR3 consists of 13 residues. The germline gives CDR1 LGHDT, CDR2 YNNKEL (reference sequence). The V gene lost 4 bases and the J gene lost 9 bases, with 13 bases spanning the gap. The CDR3 here is CASSPERRGEQFF. CDR3 bases: TGTGCCAGCAGCCCCGAGCGCCGGGGTGAGCAGTTCTTC.

This clone appeared a single time. J is TRBJ2-2 and V is TRBV27; TRBD2 is a possible D gene (6 bases). Trimming left V 7 bases short and J 0 bases short, with 9 bases between. The CDR3 covers 14 residues. The germline CDR1 and CDR2 sequences are MNHEY and SMNVEV (reference sequence). The CDR3 spells CASTGLPNTGELFF. The CDR3 nucleotides read TGTGCCAGCACCGGACTACCGAACACCGGGGAGCTGTTTTTT.

The gene calls are TRBV7-2 and TRBJ2-3; 8 bases map to TRBD2. The ends lost 4 bases at V and 0 bases at J; junction bases unmatched: 3. This CDR3 contains 15 residues. CDR1 and CDR2 (germline): SGHTA, FQGNSA. CDR3 loop: CASSYSGISTDTQYF. CDR3 in DNA: TGTGCCAGCAGCTATAGCGGGATTAGCACAGATACGCAGTATTTT.

The chain uses TRBV5-5 and TRBJ2-1; D might be TRBD1 (5 bases). Germline V gene lookup returns CDR1 SGHKS and CDR2 YYEKEE (reference sequence). Trimming took 1 base from V and 7 from J, leaving 18 bases between them. The CDR3 is made up of 16 amino acids. This CDR3 is CASSLSPRASFNEQFF. The DNA for the CDR3 is TGTGCCAGCAGCTTGTCTCCCAGGGCAAGTTTTAATGAGCAGTTCTTC. The full variable domain, its missing parts supplied by reference TRBV5-5 and TRBJ2-1, is DAGVTQSPTHLIKTRGQQVTLRCSPISGHKSVSWYQQVLGQGPQFIFQYYEKEERGRGNFPDRFSARQFPNYSSELNVNALLLGDSALYLCASSLSPRASFNEQFFGPGTRLTVL.

This clone has more than one count but fewer than ten. The CDR3: CASSLRGVTEAFF. CDR3 in DNA: TGTGCCAGCAGCTTAAGGGGTGTCACTGAAGCTTTCTTT. The chain employs TRBV5-6 and TRBJ1-1; a possible D gene is TRBD1 (5 bases). Trimming stripped 2 bases from V and 4 bases from J, with 9 bases between. CDR1 is SGHDT and CDR2 is YYEEEE in the germline V gene. CDR3 length equals 13 residues. The variable domain in full, completed from reference TRBV5-6 and TRBJ1-1, reads DAGVTQSPTHLIKTRGQQVTLRCSPKSGHDTVSWYQQALGQGPQFIFQYYEEEERQRGNFPDRFSGHQFPNYSSELNVNALLLGDSALYLCASSLRGVTEAFFGQGTRLTVV.

The genes are TRBV7-9 and TRBJ2-7; 11 nucleotides agree with TRBD2. The CDR3 has 17 amino acids. With 4 bases clipped from V and 0 bases from J, the junction kept 8 bases outside the gene matches. Germline V gene sequence: CDR1 SEHNR, CDR2 FQNEAQ (reference sequence). The CDR3 bases are TGTGCCAGCAGCTCAGGACTAGCGGGCGGGAGCTCCTACGAGCAGTACTTC. This codes for CASSSGLAGGSSYEQYF.

The chain couples TRBV25-1 to TRBJ2-1; weak D call: TRBD2 (5 bases). Germline V gives CDR1 MGHDK, CDR2 SYGVNS. CDR3 size: 12 residues. Trimming removed 4 bases from V and 15 bases from J, with 16 bases in between. The CDR3 reads CASSVTPGFLFF. CDR3 bases: TGTGCCAGCAGTGTAACACCGGGATTTTTGTTCTTC.

This clone appeared a single time. V is TRBV6-4 and J is TRBJ1-2; TRBD1 agrees at 10 bases. The CDR3 runs to 15 residues. Trimming at V came to 2 bases and at J to 6 bases, leaving 6 bases not matched to a gene. Per the germline V gene, CDR1 is MRHNA and CDR2 is SNTAGT. The CDR3 reads CASSDTGQGGNGYTF. The CDR3 bases are TGTGCCAGCAGTGACACCGGACAGGGGGGCAATGGCTACACCTTC.